One sample yielded the 14 T cell receptor beta chains listed below, sequenced in a study of T cell responses to AZD1222 COVID-19 vaccine. Here immunoSEQ multiplex PCR was the method, and the copy in TCRdb shows in-frame clones only, minus some. The table lists roughly 120,000 clones, more than 70% of them singletons. Sequencing used peripheral blood, obtained 28 days after the second AZD1222 dose. These receptors originate from an adult who received the AZD1222 COVID-19 vaccine.

The V call is TRBV5-1, the J call TRBJ1-2; possible D gene TRBD1, 5 bases. Germline CDR1 SGHRS, CDR2 YFSETQ. This CDR3 is built from 15 residues. V was pared by 3 bases and J by 5 bases, with 17 bases between. Here the CDR3 DNA reads TGCGCCAGCAGCTCCGGGGCAGGGCGGGTTTATGGCTACACCTTC. Translation gives CASSSGAGRVYGYTF.

This rearrangement joins TRBV5-1 to TRBJ2-1; D perhaps matches TRBD1 (6 bases). Trimming cost V 6 bases and J 3 bases, with 19 bases left between them. Germline lookup yields CDR1 SGHRS and CDR2 YFSETQ. There are 16 residues in the CDR3. The CDR3 coding sequence is TGCGCCAGCACCCCTGGTGGGGGCGGGCACTACAATGAGCAGTTCTTC. This codes for CASTPGGGGHYNEQFF.

This chain connects TRBV4-1 to TRBJ2-7; D is possibly TRBD2 (6 bases). V was pared by 0 bases and J by 5 bases, with 14 bases between. Looked up from germline, CDR1 is MGHRA and CDR2 is YSYEKL. The CDR3 consists of 15 residues. This CDR3 is CASSQDPGVQDEQYF. In DNA form, the CDR3 reads TGCGCCAGCAGCCAAGACCCGGGAGTTCAAGACGAGCAGTACTTC.

This sequence joins TRBV7-9 and TRBJ2-7; 7 positions agree with TRBD1. Germline trimming cut 5 bases from V and 2 bases from J; bases unmatched to any gene: 12. The CDR3 totals 16 residues. Germline lookup yields CDR1 SEHNR and CDR2 FQNEAQ (reference sequence). The CDR3 reads CASSAHRGRGTYEQYF. Written as DNA, the CDR3 is TGTGCCAGCAGCGCCCACAGGGGAAGGGGTACCTACGAGCAGTACTTC.

The CDR3, as DNA: TGTGCCAGCAGATCCGGGAACAATCAGCCCCAGCATTTT. This translates into CASRSGNNQPQHF. The chain employs TRBV6-5 and TRBJ1-5; D is ambiguous. V lost 6 bases and J lost 3, with 9 bases in between. This CDR3 spans 13 amino acids. Germline V gene lookup returns CDR1 MNHEY and CDR2 SVGAGI.

V gene TRBV2 combines with J gene TRBJ2-3; 10 nucleotides match TRBD2. Trimming took 4 bases from V and 8 from J; bases not matched to a gene: 0. This CDR3 spans 12 amino acids. Per germline, CDR1 SNHLY and CDR2 FYNNEI. DNA for the CDR3: TGTGCCAGCAGTGGACTAGCGGGTACGCAGTATTTT. It codes for CASSGLAGTQYF.

This chain joins TRBV3-1 (or the pseudogene TRBV3-2) and TRBJ1-2; a possible D gene is TRBD1 (5 bases). CDR1 and CDR2 from the germline V gene are LGHDT and YNNKEL (reference sequence). The CDR3 totals 15 residues. Trimming pared 4 bases from V and 4 bases from J, leaving 16 bases between. Written as DNA, the CDR3 is TGTGCCAGCAGCCCCGGGGGGAGGGGCACCTATGGCTACACCTTC. Translated, it gives CASSPGGRGTYGYTF.

The chain joins TRBV9 to TRBJ1-1, with D maybe TRBD1 (5 bases). V shed 0 bases and J shed 5 bases, with 14 bases lying between them. Germline CDR1 is SGDLS and CDR2 is YYNGEE. The CDR3 sequence is 15 residues long. CDR3 DNA sequence: TGTGCCAGCAGCGTAGGTAAGGGGCTGGGGACTGAAGCTTTCTTT. It specifies CASSVGKGLGTEAFF.

The count of this clone is one. The V gene is TRBV5-1, the J gene TRBJ2-7, with TRBD2 matching 14 bases. V gave up 3 bases and J gave up 2 bases; unmatched junction bases: 7. The CDR3 sequence is 17 residues long. Germline CDR1 and CDR2: SGHRS and YFSETQ. CDR3: CASSSPGLAGVPYEQYF. In DNA form, the CDR3 reads TGCGCCAGCAGCTCACCGGGACTAGCGGGAGTCCCCTACGAGCAGTACTTC.

V and J are TRBV5-4 and TRBJ2-3, with TRBD2 matching over 9 bases. The CDR3 loop spans 15 amino acids. Trimming removed 4 bases from V and 3 bases from J; junction bases left unmatched: 6. In germline, CDR1 is SGHNT, CDR2 YYREEE (reference sequence). CDR3 protein: CASSPGLAVTDTQYF. CDR3 bases: TGTGCCAGCAGCCCGGGACTAGCAGTGACAGATACGCAGTATTTT.

V and J are TRBV28 and TRBJ2-3; D is unclear. The CDR3 has 12 amino acids. CDR1 is MDHEN, CDR2 SYDVKM, per germline. V shed 4 bases and J shed 3 bases, with 5 bases lying between them. The CDR3 coding sequence is TGTGCCAGCAGTTCGACGACAGATACGCAGTATTTT. It codes for CASSSTTDTQYF.

The rearrangement joins TRBV14 to TRBJ2-3; D is unclear. Germline CDR1 reads SGHDN; CDR2 reads FVKESK. V shed 4 bases and J shed 5 bases, with 16 bases lying between them. The CDR3 is 15 amino acids. CDR3 sequence: CASSLGPDRRDTQYF. The CDR3 DNA sequence: TGTGCCAGCAGCCTAGGACCGGATCGTAGAGATACGCAGTATTTT.

This clone was detected only a few times. This chain's CDR3 is CASSSNRQGGSPLHF. In nucleotides, the CDR3 is TGTGCCAGCAGTTCTAACCGGCAGGGTGGCTCACCCCTCCACTTT. The chain carries TRBV7-9 and TRBJ1-6, with TRBD1 as a possible D gene (5 bases). Trimming removed 6 bases at V and 10 bases at J, with 19 bases between. The CDR3 is 15 residues long. Germline CDR1 and CDR2: SEHNR and FQNEAQ (reference sequence). Full variable domain (outside the CDR3, taken from reference TRBV7-9 and TRBJ1-6): DTGVSQNPRHKITKRGQNVTFRCDPISEHNRLYWYRQTLGQGPEFLTYFQNEAQLEKSRLLSDRFSAERPKGSFSTLEIQRTEQGDSAMYLCASSSNRQGGSPLHFGNGTRLTVT.

The genes are TRBV27 and TRBJ2-1; D is possibly TRBD2 (5 bases). The germline V and J ends were trimmed by 3 bases and 5 bases, with 8 bases remaining between them. Germline V gene sequence: CDR1 MNHEY, CDR2 SMNVEV (reference sequence). This CDR3 spans 13 amino acids. CDR3 nucleotides: TGTGCCAGCAGTTTGGGAGTCCACAATGAGCAGTTCTTC. Its protein is CASSLGVHNEQFF.